Each of the 26 T cell receptor beta chains below was sequenced from the same sample in a study of T cell repertoires in ileal Crohn's disease. Stated time point: neoterminal ileum biopsy at postoperative endoscopy, about 6 months after surgery. Using immunoSEQ multiplex PCR, the repertoire was profiled, and TCRdb retains in-frame clones only, with some absent. The sample has about 62,000 clones, about 89% seen once. Sequencing was performed on ileal tissue. The receptors come from an adult with Crohn's disease.

V and J are TRBV27 and TRBJ1-3; D not resolved. Germline V lookup: CDR1 MNHEY, CDR2 SMNVEV (reference sequence). This CDR3 spans 15 amino acids. Trimming pared 3 bases from V and 2 bases from J, leaving 11 bases between. The CDR3 loop is CASSFLSGAGNTIYF. Written as DNA, the CDR3 is TGTGCCAGCAGTTTTCTTTCCGGGGCTGGAAACACCATATATTTT.

The rearrangement joins TRBV13 to TRBJ2-5, with 14 bases that match TRBD2. Germline CDR1 reads PRHDT; CDR2 reads FYEKMQ (reference sequence). The V and J ends lost 5 bases and 5 bases, in that order; junction bases with no gene match: 7. The CDR3 sequence is 16 residues long. The CDR3 DNA reads as TGTGCCAGCAGCCCCGGACTAGCGGGGGGCCGGGAGACCCAGTACTTC. It is translated as CASSPGLAGGRETQYF.

The CDR3 bases are TGTGCCAGCAGTCTCTACAGCCAACCCCTCCACTTT. Amino acids: CASSLYSQPLHF. The chain employs TRBV28 and TRBJ1-6; unclear D gene. Germline CDR1 is MDHEN and CDR2 is SYDVKM. The germline V and J ends were trimmed by 5 bases and 12 bases, with 11 bases remaining between them. The CDR3 length is 12 residues.

This clone appeared once. The chain's CDR3 is CASSLDWQGAFF. The CDR3 DNA reads TGTGCCAGCAGCTTGGATTGGCAGGGAGCTTTCTTT. The V call is TRBV5-4, the J call TRBJ1-1; D is possibly TRBD1 (5 bases). The germline gives CDR1 SGHNT, CDR2 YYREEE (reference sequence). The CDR3 is 12 amino acids. With 0 bases removed from V and 10 bases from J, the gap between germline ends came to 10 bases.

The chain has TRBV10-1 and TRBJ1-1; D unresolved. The CDR3 spans 11 residues. CDR1 WNHNN and CDR2 SYGVQD come from the germline V gene (reference sequence). The V and J ends lost 8 bases and 0 bases respectively, with 4 bases between them. This CDR3 reads CASFVNTEAFF. Here the CDR3 DNA reads TGCGCCAGCTTCGTGAACACTGAAGCTTTCTTT.

The chain carries TRBV25-1 and TRBJ1-2, with 10 bases aligning to TRBD1. Germline V gene data show CDR1 as MGHDK and CDR2 as SYGVNS. V lost 1 base, J lost 6 bases, and 11 bases stayed unmatched. The CDR3 contains 17 residues. Written as DNA, the CDR3 is TGTGCCAGCAGTGAATTTTCCGGACAGGGGGTTTGGGATGGCTACACCTTC. This gives the protein CASSEFSGQGVWDGYTF.

This clone was detected once. This chain uses TRBV6-1 with TRBJ2-7; TRBD1 aligns across 8 bases. Per germline, CDR1 MNHNS and CDR2 SASEGT. CDR3 size: 14 residues. Losses at the gene ends were 6 bases for V and 3 bases for J; bases not matched to a gene: 7. The DNA for the CDR3 is TGTGCCAGCAGCGAGAGACAGGGGCTCTACGAGCAGTACTTC. Protein sequence: CASSERQGLYEQYF.

This clone was seen just once. J is TRBJ2-7 and V is TRBV2, with 7 bases aligning to TRBD2. The CDR3 runs to 13 residues. Germline loops: CDR1 SNHLY, CDR2 FYNNEI. J lost 7 bases, V lost 7 bases, and 10 bases had no gene match. The CDR3 spells CASNPRLAREQYF. CDR3 DNA: TGTGCCAGCAATCCCCGACTAGCTCGGGAGCAGTACTTC. The whole variable domain, remainder taken from reference TRBV2 and TRBJ2-7, is EPEVTQTPSHQVTQMGQEVILRCVPISNHLYFYWYRQILGQKVEFLVSFYNNEISEKSEIFDDQFSVERPDGSNFTLKIRSTKLEDSAMYFCASNPRLAREQYFGPGTRLTVT.

The genes are TRBV11-1 and TRBJ1-1; no reliable D call. CDR1 is SGHAT, CDR2 FQDESV, per germline (reference sequence). The CDR3 sequence is 14 residues long. The V and J ends lost 3 bases and 4 bases respectively, with 12 bases between them. The CDR3 coding sequence is TGTGCCAGCAGCTTCGCGGCACCTCTCACTGAAGCTTTCTTT. It specifies CASSFAAPLTEAFF. Using reference TRBV11-1 and TRBJ1-1 for the parts outside the CDR3, the full variable domain is EAEVAQSPRYKITEKSQAVAFWCDPISGHATLYWYRQILGQGPELLVQFQDESVVDDSQLPKDRFSAERLKGVDSTLKIQPAELGDSAMYLCASSFAAPLTEAFFGQGTRLTVV.

The CDR3 nucleotides are TGTGCCACCAGCGTGGACAAGAGCTCCTACGAGCAGTACTTC. Protein product: CATSVDKSSYEQYF. The chain couples TRBV15 to TRBJ2-7, with a tentative D call TRBD1 (5 bases). V was cut by 5 bases and J by 0 bases, with 11 bases left in between. CDR1 and CDR2 from the germline V gene are LNHNV and YYDKDF (reference sequence). CDR3 size: 14 residues.

The V and J genes are TRBV13 and TRBJ2-7; 13 positions match TRBD2. The CDR3 consists of 15 residues. Germline V lookup: CDR1 PRHDT, CDR2 FYEKMQ (reference sequence). The CDR3 nucleotides read TGTGCCAGCAGCCTAGGACTAGCGGGGGCAAACGAGCAGTACGTC. Protein product: CASSLGLAGANEQYV.

V usage is TRBV5-1 and J usage is TRBJ2-7; 7 bases align to TRBD1. The trim removed 1 base at V and 0 bases at J, leaving 4 bases unmatched. This CDR3 comprises 15 residues. Germline values: CDR1 SGHRS, CDR2 YFSETQ. For the CDR3, the DNA is TGCGCCAGCAGCTTGACCTGGGACAGCTCCTACGAGCAGTACGTC. Amino acid sequence: CASSLTWDSSYEQYV.

V usage is TRBV29-1 and J usage is TRBJ2-7; possibly TRBD1 for D (6 bases). With 1 base removed from V and 2 bases from J, the gap between germline ends came to 9 bases. The CDR3 runs 13 residues. The germline V gene encodes CDR1 SQVTM and CDR2 ANQGSEA. This chain's CDR3 is CSVEADSAYEQYF. DNA for the CDR3: TGCAGCGTTGAAGCGGACAGTGCCTACGAGCAGTACTTC.

V gene TRBV10-3 combines with J gene TRBJ2-7; no reliable D call. The V end lost 4 bases, the J end lost 6 bases, and 19 bases lay between the germline ends. Germline CDR1 ENHRY, CDR2 SYGVKD. The CDR3 runs to 15 residues. The CDR3: CAISGITKLGLEQYF. In nucleotides, the CDR3 is TGTGCCATCAGTGGGATTACAAAGCTTGGGCTCGAGCAGTACTTC.

The J gene is TRBJ1-5, the V gene TRBV19; D perhaps matches TRBD1 (5 bases). CDR3 size: 18 residues. Per germline, CDR1 LNHDA and CDR2 SQIVND (reference sequence). Trimming cost V 7 bases and J 4 bases, with 26 bases left between them. CDR3 coding DNA: TGTGCCAGTACCCTTACGCCGGGGGTTTGGGATCGGAATCAGCCCCAGCATTTT. Its translation is CASTLTPGVWDRNQPQHF.

This clone has only one observation. The genes are TRBV29-1 and TRBJ1-5; TRBD1 matches at 9 bases. The V segment lost 6 bases and the J segment 7 bases; nucleotides outside the gene matches: 7. CDR1 and CDR2 (germline): SQVTM, ANQGSEA. The CDR3 has 13 amino acids. The CDR3 protein is CSVRDRDFQPQHF. CDR3 DNA: TGCAGCGTCCGGGACAGGGACTTCCAGCCCCAGCATTTT.

The chain couples TRBV27 to TRBJ2-7, with a weak D call TRBD2 (5 bases). The CDR3 sequence is 14 residues long. Looked up from germline, CDR1 is MNHEY and CDR2 is SMNVEV (reference sequence). V was trimmed by 5 bases and J by 3 bases, leaving 14 bases between them. CDR3 region: CASSRGGSHYEQYF. CDR3 nucleotide sequence: TGTGCCAGCAGTCGGGGTGGGAGCCACTACGAGCAGTACTTC.

This chain connects TRBV4-1 to TRBJ1-2, with 8 bases matching TRBD1. CDR1 is MGHRA, CDR2 YSYEKL, per germline. The CDR3 sequence is 14 residues long. The V and J ends lost 0 bases and 7 bases, in that order; junction bases with no gene match: 4. The chain's CDR3 is CASSQDQGASGYTF. The CDR3 DNA reads as TGCGCCAGCAGCCAAGACCAGGGGGCGTCTGGCTACACCTTC.

This clone has just one count. The gene calls are TRBV5-4 and TRBJ1-1, with a weak D call TRBD1 (5 bases). Trimming stripped 4 bases from V and 1 base from J, with 8 bases between. The length of the CDR3 is 13 residues. Germline values: CDR1 SGHNT, CDR2 YYREEE (reference sequence). CDR3 in amino acids: CASSQGQNTEAFF. As DNA, the CDR3 is TGTGCCAGCAGCCAGGGCCAGAACACTGAAGCTTTCTTT.

This clone has a single count. This chain links TRBV4-2 with TRBJ2-1; D uncertain. The CDR3 spans 16 residues. Germline V gene data show CDR1 as LGHNA and CDR2 as YNFKEQ. The V end lost 1 base, the J end lost 2 bases, and 12 bases lay between the germline ends. CDR3 DNA sequence: TGTGCCAGCAGCCAAGGATCTGGGCCCACCTACAATGAGCAGTTCTTC. This encodes CASSQGSGPTYNEQFF.

The chain joins TRBV7-2 to TRBJ1-1; maybe TRBD1 (5 bases). From germline, CDR1 is SGHTA and CDR2 FQGNSA. V lost 3 bases and J lost 3, with 8 bases in between. This CDR3 is built from 13 residues. CDR3: CASSFMGHTEAFF. CDR3 DNA sequence: TGTGCCAGCAGCTTCATGGGGCACACTGAAGCTTTCTTT.

The gene calls are TRBV5-1 and TRBJ1-2; D ambiguous. CDR1 and CDR2 (germline): SGHRS, YFSETQ. This CDR3 has 16 amino acids. Deletions cut 5 bases from V and 2 bases from J, with 19 bases between. CDR3 protein: CASSKTQIETNYGYTF. CDR3 bases: TGCGCCAGCAGTAAAACACAAATTGAAACCAACTATGGCTACACCTTC.

V and J are TRBV19 and TRBJ1-2; D ambiguous. With 4 bases removed from V and 2 bases from J, the gap between germline ends came to 8 bases. The CDR3 has 13 residues. The germline V gene encodes CDR1 LNHDA and CDR2 SQIVND (reference sequence). CDR3 sequence (DNA): TGTGCCAGTAGTACAGTATGGAACTATGGCTACACCTTC. Translating gives CASSTVWNYGYTF.

This rearrangement joins TRBV9 to TRBJ1-2; the match to TRBD1 covers 7 bases. The CDR3 length is 15 residues. V gave up 3 bases and J gave up 2 bases; unmatched junction bases: 7. Germline CDR1 reads SGDLS; CDR2 reads YYNGEE. The CDR3 spells CASSEFGTENYGYTF. CDR3 DNA: TGTGCCAGCAGCGAGTTCGGGACAGAGAACTATGGCTACACCTTC.

The V call is TRBV6-5, the J call TRBJ1-2, with D possibly matching TRBD1 (6 bases). Deletions cut 0 bases from V and 2 bases from J, with 13 bases between. CDR3 length equals 16 residues. Germline V gives CDR1 MNHEY, CDR2 SVGAGI. CDR3: CASSYSMFGTNYGYTF. CDR3 DNA sequence: TGTGCCAGCAGTTACTCGATGTTCGGGACAAACTATGGCTACACCTTC.

The rearrangement uses TRBV2 and TRBJ1-5; D is undetermined. The V end was cut by 6 bases, the J end by 0 bases, with 9 bases between. The CDR3 is made up of 14 amino acids. Germline CDR1 is SNHLY and CDR2 is FYNNEI. The CDR3 here is CASSDTLSNQPQHF. The CDR3 nucleotides are TGTGCCAGCAGCGACACCCTTAGCAATCAGCCCCAGCATTTT.